These T cell receptor beta chains were read from a single sample in a study of blood T cell repertoires in COVID-19. The protocol was immunoSEQ multiplex PCR, while the TCRdb copy is restricted to in-frame clones and leaves out a portion. The data show approximately 230,000 clones, 87% seen once. The specimen was peripheral blood. Receptor source: a man aged 18 to 30 with active or convalescent COVID-19. Each CDR3 is given without its conserved first and last residue. Each record gives: D gene, V gene, J gene, CDR3 protein. D genes are given only for firm matches.

d_call: NA
v_call: TRBV28
j_call: TRBJ1-6
cdr3_aa: ASSLWGGRDSPLH

d_call: TRBD2
v_call: TRBV6-2/TRBV6-3
j_call: TRBJ2-3
cdr3_aa: ASSALAGGPPDTQY

d_call: NA
v_call: TRBV18
j_call: TRBJ2-1
cdr3_aa: ASSPLGSSYNEQF

d_call: TRBD1
v_call: TRBV12-3/TRBV12-4
j_call: TRBJ1-2
cdr3_aa: ASSRTGASGYT

d_call: NA
v_call: TRBV5-1
j_call: TRBJ2-7
cdr3_aa: ASSPQPGTYEQY

d_call: TRBD1
v_call: TRBV4-3
j_call: TRBJ2-3
cdr3_aa: ASSQEDRASDTQY

d_call: NA
v_call: TRBV5-6
j_call: TRBJ2-5
cdr3_aa: ASSDGRGQGTQY

d_call: NA
v_call: TRBV7-3
j_call: TRBJ2-6
cdr3_aa: ASGLGAPVLGANVLT

d_call: NA
v_call: TRBV4-3
j_call: TRBJ1-5
cdr3_aa: ASSQGIGDQPQH

d_call: TRBD1
v_call: TRBV5-4
j_call: TRBJ2-7
cdr3_aa: ASSLVGDSSYEQY

d_call: TRBD2
v_call: TRBV9
j_call: TRBJ2-1
cdr3_aa: ASSAGLAGPNEQF

d_call: NA
v_call: TRBV19
j_call: TRBJ1-2
cdr3_aa: ASSVMSGVSGYT

d_call: TRBD1
v_call: TRBV11-1
j_call: TRBJ2-1
cdr3_aa: ASSLRGTGGGNEQF

d_call: NA
v_call: TRBV7-9
j_call: TRBJ2-3
cdr3_aa: ASSFNEDTQY

d_call: NA
v_call: TRBV4-3
j_call: TRBJ1-2
cdr3_aa: ASSRLGTENYGYT

d_call: TRBD1
v_call: TRBV6-5
j_call: TRBJ1-1
cdr3_aa: ASGQGSWTEAF

d_call: NA
v_call: TRBV11-1
j_call: TRBJ1-1
cdr3_aa: ASSLFGGVGTEAF

d_call: TRBD2
v_call: TRBV6-1
j_call: TRBJ2-1
cdr3_aa: ASSVLTSGGRDEQF

d_call: NA
v_call: TRBV2
j_call: TRBJ1-2
cdr3_aa: ASSEGLYGYT

d_call: TRBD1
v_call: TRBV29-1
j_call: TRBJ2-7
cdr3_aa: SVELVGGQGPYEQY

d_call: NA
v_call: TRBV5-1
j_call: TRBJ1-1
cdr3_aa: ASSLERANTEAF

d_call: NA
v_call: TRBV5-1
j_call: TRBJ1-5
cdr3_aa: ASSFRPQH